The 20 T cell receptor beta chains in this list originate from one sample, sequenced in a study of human T cells and chemical hapten exposure. A single record per CDR3 protein comes from TCRdb applying MiXCR to the RACE reads. The sample contains more than 80,000 distinct CDR3 sequences, 12% of which appear only once. Specified time point: pre-sensitization, week 0. Specified treatment: therapeutic diphenylcyclopropenone sensitization with weekly scalp DPC. Sequenced here: whole blood, sampled in connection with sensitization to the hapten diphenylcyclopropenone (DPC). Source of these receptors: a woman aged 45-59 years with alopecia areata. Some clones in this sample may be carry-over from other donors' samples.

This rearrangement joins TRBV11-2 to TRBJ2-6, with 14 positions matching TRBD2. CDR1 is SGHAT and CDR2 is FQNNGV in the germline V gene. The CDR3 is 19 residues long. With 5 bases clipped from V and 2 bases from J, the junction kept 8 bases outside the gene matches. CDR3 sequence: CASSPSRLAGGPGANVLTF. Written as DNA, the CDR3 is TGTGCCAGCAGCCCATCACGACTAGCGGGAGGGCCTGGGGCCAACGTCCTGACTTTC.

A few counts support this clonotype. This chain connects TRBV12-3 or TRBV12-4 to TRBJ1-4, with D hard to call. Trimming pared 4 bases from V and 1 base from J, leaving 4 bases between. The CDR3 contains 13 residues. CDR3 in DNA: TGTGCCAGCAGTTATAGAACTAATGAAAAACTGTTTTTT. It specifies CASSYRTNEKLFF.

In regard to this clonotype: Given a much more abundant clone one base away, this may be a read error. The chain carries TRBV7-4 and TRBJ1-5; 8 bases align to TRBD1. Germline loops: CDR1 SGHVT, CDR2 SQSDAQ. This CDR3 comprises 16 residues. The CDR3 is CTSSSPDRASNQPQHF. CDR3 nucleotides: TGTACCAGCAGCTCGCCGGACAGGGCGAGCAATCAGCCCCAGCATTTT.

In its sample, this clonotype was seen many times. The CDR3 nucleotides are TGTGCCAGCAGCTCCAACAGGGCAGAGACCTACGAGCAGTACTTC. It is translated as CASSSNRAETYEQYF. The V and J genes are TRBV7-9 and TRBJ2-7; a weak D match, TRBD1 (6 bases). CDR3 length: 15 residues. Germline-derived CDR1 and CDR2 are SEHNR and FQNEAQ (reference sequence). The V end was cut by 4 bases, the J end by 2 bases, with 15 bases between.

V is TRBV9 and J is TRBJ1-3; no firm D call. This CDR3 region has 14 residues. V lost 4 bases and J lost 4, with 12 bases in between. In germline, CDR1 is SGDLS, CDR2 YYNGEE. CDR3 sequence: CASSYNPRGNTIYF. The CDR3 DNA is TGTGCCAGCAGCTACAACCCCCGCGGAAACACCATATATTTT.

The chain joins TRBV18 to TRBJ1-2; D perhaps matches TRBD1 (5 bases). The CDR3 runs 15 residues. CDR1 and CDR2 (germline): KGHSH, LQKENI. The V gene lost 4 bases and the J gene lost 2 bases, with 14 bases spanning the gap. The chain's CDR3 is CASSLGQNINYGYTF. CDR3 in DNA: TGTGCCAGCTCACTTGGACAAAACATAAACTATGGCTACACCTTC.

This clonotype was seen a handful of times. The chain couples TRBV6-2 or TRBV6-3 to TRBJ1-1; D uncertain. CDR1 and CDR2 (germline): MNHEY, SVGEGT. V lost 6 bases to trimming and J lost 4 bases, with 9 bases between them. This CDR3 region has 12 residues. The CDR3 DNA follows: TGTGCCAGCAGCACTACACCCACTGAAGCTTTCTTT. Its protein is CASSTTPTEAFF.

This clonotype showed up many times. The chain recombines TRBV6-5 with TRBJ2-3, with a possible D match to TRBD1 (5 bases). V was pared by 5 bases and J by 3 bases, with 18 bases between. This CDR3 is 16 amino acids long. Germline V gene data show CDR1 as MNHEY and CDR2 as SVGAGI. CDR3 DNA: TGTGCCAGCAGTCACGTTGGCCAGGGTTATACAGATACGCAGTATTTT. This gives the protein CASSHVGQGYTDTQYF.

This clonotype appeared a few times. The CDR3 sequence is CSAIEDLAGVEQFF. Here the CDR3 DNA reads TGCAGTGCTATTGAGGACCTAGCGGGAGTTGAGCAGTTCTTC. The chain employs TRBV20-1 and TRBJ2-1; TRBD2 matches at 10 bases. CDR1 and CDR2 from the germline V gene are DFQATT and SNEGSKA (reference sequence). With 4 bases clipped from V and 9 bases from J, the junction kept 9 bases outside the gene matches. The CDR3 totals 14 residues.

This clonotype was observed a few times. The chain employs TRBV5-1 and TRBJ2-7; TRBD1 matches 10 bases. The junction had 10 bases not matched to a gene; V was cut back by 1 base and J by 6 bases. The CDR3 has 16 residues. Per the germline V gene, CDR1 is SGHRS and CDR2 is YFSETQ. CDR3 nucleotide sequence: TGCGCCAGCAGCTTGACTCGACAGGGGGCTCGGAGCGAGCAGTACTTC. It encodes CASSLTRQGARSEQYF.

This clonotype occurred a few times. This sequence joins TRBV6-2 or TRBV6-3 and TRBJ2-7; D is ambiguous. There are 12 residues in the CDR3. The V end lost 6 bases, the J end lost 3 bases, and 9 bases lay between the germline ends. Germline lookup yields CDR1 MNHEY and CDR2 SVGEGT. As DNA, the CDR3 is TGTGCCAGCAGCCAGGCCTTCTACGAGCAGTACTTC. Encoded protein: CASSQAFYEQYF.

This clonotype has just a few counts. The chain uses TRBV5-6 and TRBJ2-6, with unresolved D. V lost 1 base to trimming and J lost 0 bases, with 5 bases between them. CDR3 length equals 15 residues. Germline CDR1 and CDR2: SGHDT and YYEEEE. DNA of the CDR3: TGTGCCAGCAGCTTGCGGACCTCTGGGGCCAACGTCCTGACTTTC. Amino acids: CASSLRTSGANVLTF.

This clonotype has just a few counts. At one end, the junction sequence differs from germline, possibly due to a read error. The chain has TRBV6-6 and TRBJ2-7, with 7 bases fitting TRBD2. The CDR3 loop spans 12 amino acids. Looked up from germline, CDR1 is MNHNY and CDR2 is SVGAGI (reference sequence). CDR3 region: CASNPGLREDIF. CDR3 in DNA: TGTGCCAGCAATCCGGGACTACGAGAGGACATCTTC.

In this sample, this clonotype turned up a few times. This sequence joins TRBV9 and TRBJ1-5, with D uncertain. Germline CDR1 is SGDLS and CDR2 is YYNGEE. The CDR3 consists of 18 residues. The V end was cut by 0 bases, the J end by 1 base, with 17 bases between. The CDR3 loop reads CASSVGKVGRGSNQPQHF. The CDR3 DNA follows: TGTGCCAGCAGCGTAGGGAAGGTGGGGAGAGGGAGCAATCAGCCCCAGCATTTT.

This chain connects TRBV5-5 to TRBJ2-7; tentatively, D is TRBD1 (6 bases). Germline CDR1 reads SGHKS; CDR2 reads YYEKEE (reference sequence). The CDR3 has 14 amino acids. Trimming removed 3 bases at V and 2 bases at J, with 12 bases between. CDR3 protein: CASSSTQGPYEQYF. The DNA of the CDR3 is TGTGCCAGCAGCTCCACACAGGGCCCCTACGAGCAGTACTTC.

This clonotype was seen a handful of times. This sequence joins TRBV16 and TRBJ1-5, with 7 bases fitting TRBD1. There are 13 residues in the CDR3. V gave up 8 bases and J gave up 4 bases; unmatched junction bases: 5. Germline CDR1 and CDR2: KGHSY and FQNENV. The CDR3 nucleotides read TGTGCCAGCGGGGACAGTGATAATCAGCCCCAGCATTTT. Translation gives CASGDSDNQPQHF.

The CDR3 here is CASSKLGNSPLHF. For the CDR3, the DNA is TGTGCCAGCAGCAAGCTGGGTAATTCACCCCTCCACTTT. The chain uses TRBV6-5 and TRBJ1-6; D not certain. Germline loops: CDR1 MNHEY, CDR2 SVGAGI. Trimming removed 6 bases at V and 6 bases at J, with 9 bases between. The CDR3 runs 13 residues.

This clonotype has at least ten counts. The genes are TRBV14 and TRBJ2-5; D possibly uses TRBD1 or TRBD2 (6 bases each). Germline lookup yields CDR1 SGHDN and CDR2 FVKESK. V lost 1 base, J lost 3 bases, and 15 bases lay in between. CDR3 length: 16 residues. Written as DNA, the CDR3 is TGTGCCAGCAGCCAAGCGTGGGGGGCTCCGGAAGAGACCCAGTACTTC. This encodes CASSQAWGAPEETQYF.

There are a few counts of this clonotype. This rearrangement joins TRBV19 to TRBJ1-1; D not certain. V lost 3 bases to trimming and J lost 5 bases, with 16 bases between them. CDR1 and CDR2 (germline): LNHDA, SQIVND (reference sequence). This CDR3 is 15 amino acids long. CDR3: CASSMHPSVRTEAFF. The CDR3, as DNA: TGTGCCAGTAGTATGCATCCGTCTGTTAGAACTGAAGCTTTCTTT.

This clonotype was seen many times. Here the CDR3 reads CASSPRGPGNNEQFF. CDR3 sequence (DNA): TGTGCCAGCAGCCCGCGGGGGCCAGGGAACAATGAGCAGTTCTTC. The chain couples TRBV3-1 to TRBJ2-1; perhaps TRBD2 as D (7 bases). Trimming stripped 4 bases from V and 5 bases from J, with 15 bases between. The CDR3 length is 15 residues. Germline CDR1 and CDR2: LGHDT and YNNKEL (reference sequence).